The TCR beta chain under discussion was sequenced for a study of cytomegalovirus exposure and HLA in healthy donors. Study at large: Tens of millions of unique TCRs from HLA-typed donors made up an early data release.

The PCR ran on 60 Vbeta and 13 Jbeta primers. Profiled with immunoSEQ multiplex PCR; TCRdb holds only in-frame clones, not every one. The sample has approximately 160,000 clones, around 81% seen once. This clone has a handful of counts. Its antigen is as yet unknown. Regarding the study as a whole: The sole available immune exposure information was CMV serostatus. For TCR beta chains, V- and J-gene trimming was later linked to a missense DCLRE1C variant. Researchers reported from a later analysis that most CMV-associated TCR beta chains appeared HLA-restricted.

Trimming removed 3 bases at V and 5 bases at J, with 5 bases between. CDR1 SNHLY and CDR2 FYNNEI come from the germline V gene. The CDR3 consists of 12 residues. The sample consisted of PBMCs. The chain employs TRBV2 and TRBJ2-1, with no clear D. This sequence was found in a man aged 35 to 55 in good health and CMV-seronegative. In nucleotides, the CDR3 is TGTGCCAGCAGTGACCTAGACAATGAGCAGTTCTTC. This gives the protein CASSDLDNEQFF.